Below are 28 T cell receptor beta chains sequenced from a single sample in a study of cytomegalovirus exposure and HLA in healthy donors. PCR amplification relied on 60 Vbeta primers (plus 13 Jbeta primers). Some clones are missing from TCRdb's copy, which holds only in-frame ones; the method was immunoSEQ multiplex PCR. The sample has tens of thousands of clones, roughly four fifths seen once. Sequencing was carried out using PBMCs. The origin of the receptors is a man between 50 and 59 years old in good health and CMV-seronegative.

This clone came up once. V gene TRBV7-9 combines with J gene TRBJ1-1; TRBD1 might be the D (6 bases). This CDR3 has 14 residues. Trimming left V 2 bases short and J 1 base short, with 8 bases between. Germline V CDR1 and CDR2: SEHNR, FQNEAQ (reference sequence). CDR3 nucleotides: TGTGCCAGCAGCTTATCGACAGGGAACACTGAAGCTTTCTTT. Translating gives CASSLSTGNTEAFF.

The V and J genes are TRBV27 and TRBJ2-1, with 9 nucleotides matching TRBD2. V lost 5 bases and J lost 0; bases outside the gene matches: 2. CDR3 length: 15 amino acids. The germline CDR1 and CDR2 sequences are MNHEY and SMNVEV (reference sequence). Here the CDR3 DNA reads TGTGCCAGCAGTCCTAGCGGGGACTCCTACAATGAGCAGTTCTTC. Translation: CASSPSGDSYNEQFF.

This chain connects TRBV28 to TRBJ2-3; 9 bases are shared with TRBD1. Germline V gene lookup returns CDR1 MDHEN and CDR2 SYDVKM. The CDR3 contains 14 residues. J was trimmed by 5 bases and V by 2 bases; bases with no gene match: 2. This CDR3 is CASSLGQGRDTQYF. As DNA, the CDR3 is TGTGCCAGCAGTTTAGGACAGGGGAGAGATACGCAGTATTTT.

The DNA for the CDR3 is TGTGCCAGCAGCTTGGCCGGGAAGCCTAACTATGGCTACACCTTC. Amino acids: CASSLAGKPNYGYTF. V usage is TRBV5-4 and J usage is TRBJ1-2; no clear D gene. From germline, CDR1 is SGHNT and CDR2 YYREEE (reference sequence). The V gene lost 0 bases and the J gene lost 0 bases, with 9 bases spanning the gap. This CDR3 is built from 15 residues.

The chain employs TRBV7-2 and TRBJ1-5; D not certain. The CDR3 runs 16 residues. V was cut by 1 base and J by 3 bases, with 13 bases left in between. CDR1 is SGHTA, CDR2 FQGNSA, per germline. The CDR3 here is CASSLDRGEVNQPQHF. The CDR3, as DNA: TGTGCCAGCAGCTTAGACCGGGGTGAGGTCAATCAGCCCCAGCATTTT. The full variable domain, its missing parts supplied by reference TRBV7-2 and TRBJ1-5, is GAGVSQSPSNKVTEKGKDVELRCDPISGHTALYWYRQSLGQGLEFLIYFQGNSAPDKSGLPSDRFSAERTGGSVSTLTIQRTQQEDSAVYLCASSLDRGEVNQPQHFGDGTRLSIL.

This clone was detected only a few times. The genes are TRBV4-2 and TRBJ2-3; D possibly corresponds to TRBD2 (5 bases). The CDR3 consists of 16 residues. Germline CDR1 is LGHNA and CDR2 is YNFKEQ. V was cut by 1 base and J by 1 base, with 12 bases left in between. The CDR3 DNA is TGTGCCAGCAGCCAAGGGGAGTTTATCGGCACAGATACGCAGTATTTT. Translation: CASSQGEFIGTDTQYF.

The chain couples TRBV19 to TRBJ1-1; TRBD1 agrees at 8 bases. Germline V CDR1 and CDR2: LNHDA, SQIVND (reference sequence). The CDR3 is 13 residues long. Trimming at V came to 6 bases and at J to 6 bases, leaving 6 bases not matched to a gene. The CDR3 DNA sequence: TGTGCCAGTAGCGGACAGGGTGGCGCTGAAGCTTTCTTT. Translating it yields CASSGQGGAEAFF.

Points on this clone: The junction departs from the called germline gene at one end, perhaps through a read error. The sample carries other DNA sequences with the same CDR3. V usage is TRBV7-2 and J usage is TRBJ1-1, with 9 bases fitting TRBD1. CDR3 size: 15 residues. Germline V CDR1 and CDR2: SGHTA, FQGNSA. The CDR3 bases are TGTGCCAGCAGCCGAGTCGGGACAGGGAGCACTGAGGCTTTCTTT. It specifies CASSRVGTGSTEAFF.

V usage is TRBV12-5 and J usage is TRBJ1-1, with 11 positions matching TRBD1. V was pared by 5 bases and J by 0 bases, with 8 bases of the junction left unmatched. Germline V CDR1 and CDR2: LGHNT, FRNRAP. CDR3 length equals 17 residues. CDR3 bases: TGTGCTAGTGGTCGGGACAGGGGGGGCCTCATGAACACTGAAGCTTTCTTT. This encodes CASGRDRGGLMNTEAFF.

The chain recombines TRBV7-2 with TRBJ1-4; D is unclear. V lost 1 base to trimming and J lost 12 bases, with 15 bases between them. The germline V gene has CDR1 SGHTA and CDR2 FQGNSA. There are 14 residues in the CDR3. CDR3 residues: CASSLGAGKEELFF. CDR3 nucleotides: TGTGCCAGCAGCTTAGGTGCGGGGAAAGAGGAACTGTTTTTT.

The CDR3 here is CASSPRGPETQYF. CDR3 nucleotide sequence: TGTGCCAGCAGCCCCAGAGGCCCGGAGACCCAGTACTTC. The chain combines TRBV7-9 with TRBJ2-5; D is unresolved. The germline CDR1 and CDR2 sequences are SEHNR and FQNEAQ (reference sequence). The V and J ends lost 5 bases and 5 bases respectively, with 12 bases between them. This CDR3 is 13 amino acids long.

The chain joins TRBV27 to TRBJ1-1; perhaps TRBD1 as D (6 bases). Trimming left V 4 bases short and J 1 base short, with 16 bases between. Germline CDR1 and CDR2: MNHEY and SMNVEV (reference sequence). CDR3 size: 16 residues. The CDR3 DNA follows: TGTGCCAGCAGTTCCCTCACCGACAGGACGAACACTGAAGCTTTCTTT. It codes for CASSSLTDRTNTEAFF.

V is TRBV6-1 and J is TRBJ1-5; D unclear. The germline CDR1 and CDR2 sequences are MNHNS and SASEGT. V dropped 1 base and J dropped 1 base, with 8 bases sitting between them. The CDR3 runs 15 residues. CDR3 sequence: CASSEVGRSNQPQHF. CDR3 sequence (DNA): TGTGCCAGCAGTGAAGTGGGGAGGAGCAATCAGCCCCAGCATTTT.

V gene TRBV28 combines with J gene TRBJ1-2; 9 nucleotides match TRBD1. Unmatched junction bases numbered 4, after V lost 6 bases and J lost 5 bases. The CDR3 loop spans 13 amino acids. Germline V gives CDR1 MDHEN, CDR2 SYDVKM. CDR3 sequence reads: CASRPGTGYGYTF. The CDR3 DNA reads TGTGCCAGCAGGCCCGGGACAGGGTATGGCTACACCTTC.

The gene calls are TRBV15 and TRBJ1-1; TRBD1 agrees at 8 bases. This CDR3 is built from 14 residues. V lost 4 bases and J lost 1; bases outside the gene matches: 2. The germline V gene encodes CDR1 LNHNV and CDR2 YYDKDF (reference sequence). In DNA form, the CDR3 reads TGTGCCACCAGCAAAGGACAGGGGAACACTGAAGCTTTCTTT. Translation: CATSKGQGNTEAFF.

Comments on this clone: This sample also contains other DNA sequences that code for the same CDR3. This chain links TRBV4-1 with TRBJ2-3, with a weak D call TRBD2 (6 bases). The CDR3 has 16 amino acids. V was trimmed by 2 bases and J by 0 bases, leaving 12 bases between them. Germline values: CDR1 MGHRA, CDR2 YSYEKL. The CDR3 coding sequence is TGCGCCAGCAGCCAACTAGCGAGGACTAGCACAGATACGCAGTATTTT. The encoded protein is CASSQLARTSTDTQYF.

The chain links TRBV19 to TRBJ2-3; D unclear. Trimming pared 3 bases from V and 1 base from J, leaving 11 bases between. The CDR3 is 15 residues long. Germline CDR1 LNHDA, CDR2 SQIVND (reference sequence). In DNA, the CDR3 is TGTGCCAGTAGTATGGGCAGGTCGGGCACAGATACGCAGTATTTT. Its translation: CASSMGRSGTDTQYF.

Comments on this clone: One end of the junction varies from germline; a read error may be responsible. The rearrangement links TRBV9 to TRBJ1-4; D gene ambiguous. This CDR3 contains 14 residues. Looked up from germline, CDR1 is SGDLS and CDR2 is YYNGEE. The CDR3 DNA reads as TGTGCCAGCAGCGCCGCCACCCCTAAAGAAAAACTGTTTTTT. This codes for CASSAATPKEKLFF.

This clone was seen only a few times. This chain joins TRBV7-2 and TRBJ1-2, with 10 bases fitting TRBD1. The CDR3 has 16 residues. The junction had 11 bases not matched to a gene; V was cut back by 2 bases and J by 8 bases. The germline CDR1 and CDR2 sequences are SGHTA and FQGNSA. CDR3 sequence (DNA): TGTGCCAGCAGCTTAAGAGGACAGGGGGATGGGGGCGGCTACACCTTC. Protein: CASSLRGQGDGGGYTF.

As to this clone: The sample has other DNA sequences that encode this CDR3 too. This chain uses TRBV9 with TRBJ2-7; TRBD1 matches 7 bases. This CDR3 is 15 amino acids long. Trimming cost V 0 bases and J 0 bases; bases outside gene matches: 3. The germline V gene has CDR1 SGDLS and CDR2 YYNGEE. In nucleotides, the CDR3 is TGTGCCAGCAGCGTAGGTGCAGGGGGCTCCTACGAGCAGTACTTC. It is translated as CASSVGAGGSYEQYF.

The chain joins TRBV13 to TRBJ1-4, with D possibly TRBD1 on 6 matching bases. V was cut by 5 bases and J by 0 bases, with 10 bases left in between. The CDR3 loop spans 15 amino acids. CDR1 and CDR2 (germline): PRHDT, FYEKMQ (reference sequence). The CDR3 sequence: CASSVDRTTNEKLFF. Here the CDR3 DNA reads TGTGCCAGCAGCGTAGACAGGACAACTAATGAAAAACTGTTTTTT.

This chain uses TRBV18 with TRBJ2-3; D may be TRBD2 (7 bases). Germline values: CDR1 KGHSH, CDR2 LQKENI. CDR3 length: 14 amino acids. With 0 bases removed from V and 4 bases from J, the gap between germline ends came to 8 bases. Here the CDR3 DNA reads TGTGCCAGCTCACCACCGGGGGGGCCAGATACGCAGTATTTT. Protein product: CASSPPGGPDTQYF.

This chain connects TRBV7-9 to TRBJ1-2; TRBD1 aligns across 8 bases. After removal of 2 bases from V and 8 bases from J, the junction contained 19 bases not matched to a gene. CDR3 size: 18 residues. Germline CDR1 SEHNR, CDR2 FQNEAQ (reference sequence). The CDR3 is CASSLPRQGKDTMGGYTF. The DNA of the CDR3 is TGTGCCAGCAGCTTACCTCGACAGGGGAAGGATACTATGGGCGGCTACACCTTC.

The chain links TRBV9 to TRBJ2-1; D might be TRBD2 (6 bases). Trimming took 4 bases from V and 0 from J, leaving 26 bases between them. Germline V lookup: CDR1 SGDLS, CDR2 YYNGEE. The CDR3 covers 20 residues. The CDR3 loop is CASSPLRSGGIQSSYNEQFF. CDR3 nucleotide sequence: TGTGCCAGCAGCCCCCTAAGAAGTGGCGGGATACAAAGCTCCTACAATGAGCAGTTCTTC.

V usage is TRBV4-1 and J usage is TRBJ1-6, with unresolved D. Germline lookup yields CDR1 MGHRA and CDR2 YSYEKL. The CDR3 spans 17 residues. Trimming removed 4 bases from V and 3 bases from J, with 16 bases in between. In DNA form, the CDR3 reads TGCGCCAGCAGCCCATCCTTGACTGATCTCTATAATTCACCCCTCCACTTT. Its protein product is CASSPSLTDLYNSPLHF.

Only a few counts were recorded for this clone. CDR3 bases: TGTGCCAGCAGTTTGGTTGGGCAGGGGTTTGGAAACTATGGCTACACCTTC. This gives the protein CASSLVGQGFGNYGYTF. V is TRBV28 and J is TRBJ1-2, with a possible D match to TRBD1 (6 bases). The CDR3 loop spans 17 amino acids. Trimming cost V 3 bases and J 2 bases, with 19 bases left between them. Per the germline V gene, CDR1 is MDHEN and CDR2 is SYDVKM.

The chain links TRBV28 to TRBJ1-5; TRBD1 aligns across 7 bases. V lost 5 bases and J lost 7; bases outside the gene matches: 5. Germline V gives CDR1 MDHEN, CDR2 SYDVKM. The CDR3 runs 13 residues. The CDR3 DNA follows: TGTGCCAGCAGTGACAGGGCTAAACAGCCCCAGCATTTT. Amino acid sequence: CASSDRAKQPQHF.

This clone occurred a few times. The chain is built from TRBV6-5 and TRBJ1-2; weak D call: TRBD1 (6 bases). The germline V and J ends were trimmed by 4 bases and 4 bases, with 13 bases remaining between them. The CDR3 is made up of 14 amino acids. Germline CDR1 MNHEY, CDR2 SVGAGI. CDR3 sequence reads: CASSSTGLAYGYTF. As DNA, the CDR3 is TGTGCCAGCAGTTCTACAGGGCTGGCCTATGGCTACACCTTC.